The 32 T cell receptor beta chains in this list originate from one sample, sequenced in a study of response to subunit inactivated influenza vaccine. One entry per CDR3 protein, called by TCRdb with MiXCR from the RT-PCR reads. The sample includes 650,000 to 800,000 distinct CDR3 sequences, roughly 20% of them seen just once. The starting material was PBMCs from blood, obtained 4 to 6 days after vaccination. These receptor sequences come from a man between 50 and 59 years old who received an inactivated influenza vaccine.

This clonotype has more than one count but fewer than ten. V usage is TRBV7-2 and J usage is TRBJ2-5; 8 bases fit TRBD2. This CDR3 comprises 18 residues. With 0 bases clipped from V and 2 bases from J, the junction kept 11 bases outside the gene matches. Germline V gene data show CDR1 as SGHTA and CDR2 as FQGNSA. CDR3 sequence (DNA): TGTGCCAGCAGCTTAGCACCACCATTTACTAGCGGACAAGAGACCCAGTACTTC. This translates into CASSLAPPFTSGQETQYF.

The gene calls are TRBV5-1 and TRBJ2-2, with 8 bases that match TRBD2. The V segment lost 2 bases and the J segment 4 bases; nucleotides outside the gene matches: 4. Germline values: CDR1 SGHRS, CDR2 YFSETQ. The length of the CDR3 is 15 residues. As DNA, the CDR3 is TGCGCCAGCAGCTTAGGGACTAGAGGCACCGGGGAGCTGTTTTTT. Translation: CASSLGTRGTGELFF.

This clonotype has more than one count but fewer than ten. The J gene is TRBJ2-7, the V gene TRBV14, with TRBD1 as a possible D gene (6 bases). V was pared by 6 bases and J by 3 bases, with 12 bases between. Looked up from germline, CDR1 is SGHDN and CDR2 is FVKESK. This CDR3 is built from 13 residues. As DNA, the CDR3 is TGTGCCAGCAGGGAGGACAGATACTACGAGCAGTACTTC. This sequence encodes CASREDRYYEQYF.

The chain combines TRBV24-1 with TRBJ2-1; 9 positions match TRBD2. Trimming cost V 11 bases and J 7 bases; bases outside gene matches: 8. The CDR3 contains 13 residues. The germline V gene encodes CDR1 KGHDR and CDR2 SFDVKD. The chain's CDR3 is CAIGAGGRNEQFF. The CDR3 DNA reads as TGTGCCATCGGAGCGGGAGGCAGGAATGAGCAGTTCTTC.

This rearrangement joins TRBV7-9 to TRBJ2-3; 7 bases are shared with TRBD1. CDR3 length: 14 residues. V was clipped by 5 bases and J by 0 bases; unmatched bases: 2. CDR1 is SEHNR and CDR2 is FQNEAQ in the germline V gene (reference sequence). CDR3 loop: CASSMDRSTDTQYF. CDR3 coding DNA: TGTGCCAGCAGCATGGACAGGAGCACAGATACGCAGTATTTT. The full variable domain, in which reference TRBV7-9 and TRBJ2-3 provide the parts outside the CDR3, is DTGVSQNPRHKITKRGQNVTFRCDPISEHNRLYWYRQTLGQGPEFLTYFQNEAQLEKSRLLSDRFSAERPKGSFSTLEIQRTEQGDSAMYLCASSMDRSTDTQYFGPGTRLTVL.

This chain connects TRBV9 to TRBJ2-5; no firm D call. The V end was cut by 0 bases, the J end by 5 bases, with 11 bases between. The CDR3 covers 14 residues. Per the germline V gene, CDR1 is SGDLS and CDR2 is YYNGEE. CDR3 sequence: CASSVGPAKETQYF. The DNA of the CDR3 is TGTGCCAGCAGCGTAGGTCCAGCTAAGGAGACCCAGTACTTC.

This chain connects TRBV20-1 to TRBJ2-7; D is perhaps TRBD2 (6 bases). Germline V CDR1 and CDR2: DFQATT, SNEGSKA (reference sequence). The CDR3 has 12 residues. The CDR3 coding sequence is TGCAGCGCCTGGCGGGATACCTACGAGCAGTACTTC. Translated: CSAWRDTYEQYF.

This clonotype was counted only a few times. Compared with germline, one end of the junction differs, possibly owing to a read error. The V and J genes are TRBV7-7 and TRBJ2-5; a possible D gene is TRBD2 (7 bases). Per germline, CDR1 SSHAT and CDR2 FNYEAQ (reference sequence). CDR3 length equals 15 residues. The CDR3 nucleotides are TGTGCTAGCAGCTTAGGGGGGGGCAATCAAGAGACCCAGTACTTC. Its translation: CASSLGGGNQETQYF.

This chain joins TRBV20-1 and TRBJ1-6, with no clear D. Germline V gene sequence: CDR1 DFQATT, CDR2 SNEGSKA (reference sequence). The CDR3 consists of 15 residues. Trimming shortened V by 2 bases and J by 7 bases, and 15 bases separated the two germline ends. CDR3 DNA sequence: TGCAGTGCTAGACCCCCTCCGGGCACGAATTCACCCCTCCACTTT. Residues: CSARPPPGTNSPLHF.

This clonotype showed up just a few times. The genes are TRBV7-3 and TRBJ2-1; 10 bases match TRBD2. The CDR3 covers 22 residues. Germline V gives CDR1 SGHTA, CDR2 FQGTGA. The ends lost 5 bases at V and 5 bases at J; junction bases unmatched: 27. CDR3: CASSPRPRLTSAGTSDHNEQFF. The DNA of the CDR3 is TGTGCCAGCAGCCCCCGGCCCCGACTCACCTCAGCCGGGACTAGCGATCACAATGAGCAGTTCTTC. Full variable domain (remainder filled in from reference TRBV7-3 and TRBJ2-1): GAGVSQTPSNKVTEKGKYVELRCDPISGHTALYWYRQSLGQGPEFLIYFQGTGAADDSGLPNDRFFAVRPEGSVSTLKIQRTERGDSAVYLCASSPRPRLTSAGTSDHNEQFFGPGTRLTVL.

The chain combines TRBV3-1 with TRBJ2-7, with D possibly matching TRBD1 (6 bases). The CDR3 loop spans 16 amino acids. Deletions cut 1 base from V and 6 bases from J, with 19 bases between. CDR1 is LGHDT, CDR2 YNNKEL, per germline (reference sequence). The CDR3 here is CASSQVTRGTFGEQYF. CDR3 bases: TGTGCCAGCAGCCAAGTAACAAGGGGGACCTTTGGCGAGCAGTACTTC.

This clonotype was observed a handful of times. V is TRBV10-3 and J is TRBJ2-7; no reliable D call. The CDR3 has 13 residues. Germline V gene sequence: CDR1 ENHRY, CDR2 SYGVKD. Between the trimmed V and J ends, which lost 0 bases and 6 bases, there was a span of 9 bases. The CDR3 here is CAISESRSFEQYF. In DNA, the CDR3 is TGTGCCATCAGTGAGTCACGGAGCTTCGAGCAGTACTTC.

CDR3 sequence reads: CASSFGRQGNTDTQYF. CDR3 nucleotide sequence: TGTGCCAGCAGCTTCGGCAGACAGGGAAACACAGATACGCAGTATTTT. This chain connects TRBV7-9 to TRBJ2-3, with 7 bases aligning to TRBD1. The CDR3 loop spans 16 amino acids. Germline loops: CDR1 SEHNR, CDR2 FQNEAQ (reference sequence). V dropped 3 bases and J dropped 2; count of bases not matched to a gene: 8.

This clonotype has only a few counts. V and J are TRBV5-1 and TRBJ2-1; 9 bases agree with TRBD2. Per the germline V gene, CDR1 is SGHRS and CDR2 is YFSETQ. With 5 bases clipped from V and 0 bases from J, the junction kept 3 bases outside the gene matches. The CDR3 sequence is 15 residues long. The CDR3 bases are TGCGCCAGCAGGCGGGGGGGGGCCTCCTACAATGAGCAGTTCTTC. It yields the protein CASRRGGASYNEQFF.

This clonotype was recorded a few times. The V call is TRBV20-1, the J call TRBJ1-1; possible D gene TRBD1, 6 bases. The CDR3 loop spans 14 amino acids. CDR1 and CDR2 from the germline V gene are DFQATT and SNEGSKA (reference sequence). The ends were cut back, 3 bases at V and 2 bases at J, with 13 bases in the middle. CDR3 residues: CSASARGRNTEAFF. CDR3 nucleotides: TGCAGTGCTAGTGCCAGGGGTCGCAACACTGAAGCTTTCTTT.

This clonotype was detected a few times. The rearrangement joins TRBV7-8 to TRBJ2-1, with 10 bases that match TRBD1. The trim removed 5 bases at V and 8 bases at J, leaving 9 bases unmatched. This CDR3 spans 15 amino acids. Germline V gives CDR1 SGHVS, CDR2 FQNEAQ. For the CDR3, the DNA is TGTGCCAGCAGCCCGACGACAGGGGGCTCGGATGAGCAGTTCTTC. Translation gives CASSPTTGGSDEQFF.

There are many counts of this clonotype. The rearrangement links TRBV5-6 to TRBJ1-1; D gene uncertain. This CDR3 region has 14 residues. Deletions cut 6 bases from V and 1 base from J, with 13 bases between. Germline values: CDR1 SGHDT, CDR2 YYEEEE. The CDR3 nucleotides read TGTGCCAGCACTCCGATGGGGTGGAACACTGAAGCTTTCTTT. Residues: CASTPMGWNTEAFF.

The chain carries TRBV5-1 and TRBJ2-7; 9 bases are shared with TRBD2. Per the germline V gene, CDR1 is SGHRS and CDR2 is YFSETQ. This CDR3 contains 15 residues. Unmatched junction bases numbered 11, after V lost 4 bases and J lost 6 bases. CDR3 amino acids: CASSIRTSEIGEQYF. The CDR3 nucleotides are TGCGCCAGCAGCATCCGGACTAGCGAGATCGGCGAGCAGTACTTC.

This clonotype was seen a handful of times. This chain joins TRBV7-8 and TRBJ1-3, with 7 bases identical to TRBD1. The V gene end was trimmed by 5 bases and the J gene end by 0 bases; junction bases not matched to a gene: 7. Germline loops: CDR1 SGHVS, CDR2 FQNEAQ. The CDR3 extends over 16 amino acids. In DNA form, the CDR3 reads TGTGCCAGCAGCCCGGGGACAGCTTTCTCTGGAAACACCATATATTTT. Protein product: CASSPGTAFSGNTIYF.

This clonotype was observed a few times. This chain connects TRBV20-1 to TRBJ2-1; 8 bases are shared with TRBD2. The CDR3 contains 14 residues. J lost 6 bases, V lost 1 base, and 5 bases had no gene match. From germline, CDR1 is DFQATT and CDR2 SNEGSKA (reference sequence). The CDR3 here is CSARGGGTLNEQFF. As DNA, the CDR3 is TGCAGTGCTAGAGGCGGGGGGACTCTCAATGAGCAGTTCTTC.

This clonotype was seen only a few times. The J gene is TRBJ2-2, the V gene TRBV27, with D perhaps matching TRBD1 or TRBD2 (5 bases each). V dropped 6 bases and J dropped 1 base, with 15 bases sitting between them. The CDR3 length is 16 residues. From germline, CDR1 is MNHEY and CDR2 SMNVEV (reference sequence). CDR3 nucleotide sequence: TGTGCCAGCAGCCCGACGGGACGCTGGAACACCGGGGAGCTGTTTTTT. Translating gives CASSPTGRWNTGELFF.

The CDR3 DNA follows: TGTGCCAGCAGCTTAGGATCGCGGGAGGCTGGATACTTC. Amino acids: CASSLGSREAGYF. The chain joins TRBV7-2 to TRBJ2-7; 8 nucleotides line up with TRBD2. The CDR3 extends over 13 amino acids. The germline V gene has CDR1 SGHTA and CDR2 FQGNSA. V lost 1 base, J lost 13 bases, and 9 bases stayed unmatched.

Notes on this clonotype: Since a much larger clone is just one base distant, this may be a read error. The CDR3 nucleotides read TGTGCCAGCCGGGGCCTCCGGGGTGAGCAGTACTTC. It is translated as CASRGLRGEQYF. This chain links TRBV27 with TRBJ2-7; D tentatively reads TRBD1 or TRBD2 (5 bases each). Germline CDR1 is MNHEY and CDR2 is SMNVEV (reference sequence). CDR3 length: 12 amino acids. The ends were cut back, 8 bases at V and 7 bases at J, with 15 bases in the middle.

The chain employs TRBV29-1 and TRBJ2-2; 8 bases are a match to TRBD1. In germline, CDR1 is SQVTM, CDR2 ANQGSEA. J was trimmed by 7 bases and V by 6 bases; bases with no gene match: 10. The CDR3 consists of 14 residues. The CDR3 DNA sequence: TGCAGCGTCCTGGGGGACAGGTCTCACGGGGAGCTGTTTTTT. Translation: CSVLGDRSHGELFF.

This clonotype turned up a few times. The CDR3 protein is CSARAQGVGYEQYF. CDR3 DNA sequence: TGCAGTGCTAGAGCACAGGGGGTCGGCTACGAGCAGTACTTC. The rearrangement uses TRBV20-1 and TRBJ2-7, with 8 bases that match TRBD1. Germline trimming cut 1 base from V and 3 bases from J; bases unmatched to any gene: 5. Per germline, CDR1 DFQATT and CDR2 SNEGSKA (reference sequence). The CDR3 runs 14 residues.

The J gene is TRBJ2-3, the V gene TRBV12-3 or TRBV12-4, with TRBD2 matching 8 bases. The CDR3 length is 16 residues. Trimming took 4 bases from V and 3 from J; bases not matched to a gene: 9. CDR3 bases: TGTGCCAGCAGTTCGACAGTAGCGGGGAGGACAGATACGCAGTATTTT. This translates into CASSSTVAGRTDTQYF.

Regarding this clonotype: A read error may account for a junction end that differs from germline. The gene calls are TRBV28 and TRBJ2-1; 8 bases line up with TRBD2. CDR1 MDHEN and CDR2 SYDVKM come from the germline V gene. The CDR3 runs 16 residues. The chain's CDR3 is CASTSSAGALGNGQFF. Here the CDR3 DNA reads TGTGCCAGCACGTCTTCAGCGGGGGCCCTCGGTAATGGGCAGTTCTTC.

The chain combines TRBV6-1 with TRBJ2-7; D uncertain. V was cut by 4 bases and J by 0 bases, with 4 bases left in between. This CDR3 has 12 amino acids. Germline V gene lookup returns CDR1 MNHNS and CDR2 SASEGT. CDR3 protein: CASSVTSYEQYF. The CDR3 nucleotides are TGTGCCAGCAGTGTCACCTCCTACGAGCAGTACTTC.

This clonotype was observed a handful of times. The rearrangement uses TRBV7-9 and TRBJ2-7, with 9 bases that match TRBD1. CDR1 is SEHNR, CDR2 FQNEAQ, per germline (reference sequence). Unmatched junction bases numbered 3, after V lost 3 bases and J lost 6 bases. The CDR3 is 13 amino acids. CDR3 DNA: TGTGCCAGCAGCTTTAGGACAGGGGCCGAGCAGTACTTC. Translation gives CASSFRTGAEQYF.

The table lists this clonotype with many counts. The chain uses TRBV7-4 and TRBJ2-7; no clear D gene. Trimming cost V 1 base and J 4 bases, with 11 bases left between them. Germline CDR1 reads SGHVT; CDR2 reads SQSDAQ. The CDR3 loop spans 14 amino acids. The CDR3 region has the DNA TGTGCCAGCAGCTTAGGGGAATCGAGGTACGAGCAGTACTTC. Translation: CASSLGESRYEQYF.

V usage is TRBV18 and J usage is TRBJ2-4; D unresolved. The CDR3 runs 14 residues. CDR1 is KGHSH and CDR2 is LQKENI in the germline V gene. V lost 6 bases, J lost 7 bases, and 16 bases lay in between. The CDR3 DNA follows: TGTGCCAGCTCTCCCGGGCAGGCTGTGAACATTCAGTACTTC. It specifies CASSPGQAVNIQYF. Drawing the rest from reference TRBV18 and TRBJ2-4, the complete variable domain is NAGVMQNPRHLVRRRGQEARLRCSPMKGHSHVYWYRQLPEEGLKFMVYLQKENIIDESGMPKERFSAEFPKEGPSILRIQQVVRGDSAAYFCASSPGQAVNIQYFGAGTRLSVL.

Only one count was recorded for this clonotype. V usage is TRBV5-6 and J usage is TRBJ2-7; TRBD1 aligns across 7 bases. In germline, CDR1 is SGHDT, CDR2 YYEEEE. The V gene end was trimmed by 2 bases and the J gene end by 3 bases; junction bases not matched to a gene: 5. The CDR3 spans 14 residues. The CDR3 bases are TGTGCCAGCAGCTTCCGGGGACAGAACTACGAGCAGTACTTC. Its protein product is CASSFRGQNYEQYF.